The 7 T cell receptor beta chains below come from one sample, sequenced in a study of multiple sclerosis patients with progressive multifocal leukoencephalopathy (dated by TCRdb to about 2019). The intended sense of this specimen's time point label: before natalizumab initiation. The library relied on the immunoSEQ multiplex PCR assay. TCRdb stores this immuneACCESS table with in-frame sequences only. Part of the clones is absent; in the studies checked, under half of the shortfall reflects unresolved V genes, and no reason is known for the rest. For this sample the table gives around 28,000 clones, of which roughly 91% were detected only once. The ten largest clones represent approximately 1% of the sample. Sequenced: PBMCs. These receptors were taken from a human donor with multiple sclerosis.

This clone was seen a single time. The chain has TRBV29-1 and TRBJ1-1; weak D call: TRBD1 (5 bases). The germline V gene has CDR1 SQVTM and CDR2 ANQGSEA. The CDR3 is 14 residues long. With 6 bases removed from V and 1 base from J, the gap between germline ends came to 15 bases. The CDR3 loop reads CSVEGKGGNTEAFF. CDR3 nucleotides: TGCAGCGTCGAGGGGAAGGGTGGGAACACTGAAGCTTTCTTT.

The chain joins TRBV5-4 to TRBJ2-7; 16 positions agree with TRBD2. CDR3 length: 16 amino acids. Trimming cost V 4 bases and J 3 bases; bases outside gene matches: 4. Germline loops: CDR1 SGHNT, CDR2 YYREEE (reference sequence). The chain's CDR3 is CASSPGTSGGDYEQYF. The CDR3 region has the DNA TGTGCCAGCAGCCCTGGGACTAGCGGGGGGGACTACGAGCAGTACTTC.

V usage is TRBV5-4 and J usage is TRBJ2-7; 8 bases are a match to TRBD1. Losses at the gene ends were 3 bases for V and 5 bases for J; bases not matched to a gene: 13. The CDR3 consists of 16 residues. Germline V gene data show CDR1 as SGHNT and CDR2 as YYREEE (reference sequence). DNA of the CDR3: TGTGCCAGCAGCTCGTATTCCGGGACAGGAACCCACGAGCAGTACTTC. This sequence encodes CASSSYSGTGTHEQYF.

The V gene is TRBV7-3, the J gene TRBJ2-1; D perhaps matches TRBD2 (5 bases). The CDR3 length is 12 residues. Trimming shortened V by 1 base and J by 7 bases, and 5 bases separated the two germline ends. Germline CDR1 is SGHTA and CDR2 is FQGTGA. CDR3: CASSLRGNEQFF. In DNA form, the CDR3 reads TGTGCCAGCAGCTTAAGAGGGAATGAGCAGTTCTTC.

As to this clone: This same CDR3 is encoded by further DNA sequences in the sample. V usage is TRBV18 and J usage is TRBJ1-5, with 7 nucleotides matching TRBD1. Losses at the gene ends were 6 bases for V and 5 bases for J; bases not matched to a gene: 4. The CDR3 loop spans 13 amino acids. Germline CDR1 and CDR2: KGHSH and LQKENI. The CDR3 region has the DNA TGTGCCAGCTCGCGGACAGGAGATCAGCCCCAGCATTTT. Translated: CASSRTGDQPQHF.

The V gene is TRBV15, the J gene TRBJ2-1, with D uncertain. The ends were cut back, 1 base at V and 2 bases at J, with 9 bases in the middle. From germline, CDR1 is LNHNV and CDR2 YYDKDF (reference sequence). The CDR3 runs 15 residues. The CDR3 loop reads CATSRAQDAYNEQFF. Here the CDR3 DNA reads TGTGCCACCAGCAGAGCGCAGGACGCCTACAATGAGCAGTTCTTC.

V usage is TRBV9 and J usage is TRBJ1-2; possible D gene TRBD1, 5 bases. Trimming took off 5 bases at V and 0 bases at J, with 11 bases between the two ends. Germline CDR1 and CDR2: SGDLS and YYNGEE. CDR3 size: 14 residues. CDR3 loop: CASSSQESNYGYTF. The CDR3 nucleotides are TGTGCCAGCAGTTCACAGGAGTCTAACTATGGCTACACCTTC.